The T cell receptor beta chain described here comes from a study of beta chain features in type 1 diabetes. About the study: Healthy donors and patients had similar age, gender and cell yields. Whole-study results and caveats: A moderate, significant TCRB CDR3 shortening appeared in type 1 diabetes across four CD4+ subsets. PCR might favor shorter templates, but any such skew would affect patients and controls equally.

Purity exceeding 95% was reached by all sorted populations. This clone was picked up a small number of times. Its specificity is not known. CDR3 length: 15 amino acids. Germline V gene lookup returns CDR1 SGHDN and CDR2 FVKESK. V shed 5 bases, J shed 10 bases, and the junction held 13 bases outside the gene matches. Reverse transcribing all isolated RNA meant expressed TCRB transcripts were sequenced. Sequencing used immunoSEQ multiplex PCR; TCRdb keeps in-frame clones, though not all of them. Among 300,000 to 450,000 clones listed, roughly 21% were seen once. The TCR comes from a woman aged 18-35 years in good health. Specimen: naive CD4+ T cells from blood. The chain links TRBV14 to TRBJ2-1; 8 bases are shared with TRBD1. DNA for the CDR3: TGTGCCAGCAGCGGTCTTCTGCAGGGGGCGCGGGAGCAGTTCTTC. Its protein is CASSGLLQGAREQFF.